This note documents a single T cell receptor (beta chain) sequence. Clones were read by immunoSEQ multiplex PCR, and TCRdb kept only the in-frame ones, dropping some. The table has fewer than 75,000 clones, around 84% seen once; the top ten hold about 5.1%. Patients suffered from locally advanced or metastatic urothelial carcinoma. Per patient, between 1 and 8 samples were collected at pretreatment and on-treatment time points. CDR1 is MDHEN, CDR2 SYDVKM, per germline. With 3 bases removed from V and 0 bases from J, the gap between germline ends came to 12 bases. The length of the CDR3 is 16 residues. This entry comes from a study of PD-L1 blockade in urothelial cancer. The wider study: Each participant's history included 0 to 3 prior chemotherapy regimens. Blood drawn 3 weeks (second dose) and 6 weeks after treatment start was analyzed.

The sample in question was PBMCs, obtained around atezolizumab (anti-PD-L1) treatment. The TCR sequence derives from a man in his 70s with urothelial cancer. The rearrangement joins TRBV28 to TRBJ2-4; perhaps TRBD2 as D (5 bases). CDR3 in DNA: TGTGCCAGCAGTTTCCGTACGGGGTTAGCCAAAAACATTCAGTACTTC. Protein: CASSFRTGLAKNIQYF.